This TCR beta chain was retrieved from a study of cytomegalovirus exposure and HLA in healthy donors. V lost 7 bases and J lost 2; bases outside the gene matches: 5. The CDR3 spans 13 residues. CDR1 is LNHDA, CDR2 SQIVND, per germline (reference sequence). Study-level points and caveats: TCR beta V- and J-gene trimming was later associated with a missense DCLRE1C variant. Some TCR beta chains (over 150 of them) were listed as cytomegalovirus-associated. Later analysis identified about 18,000 TCR beta sequences associated with HLA alleles, using a false discovery rate threshold of 0.05. Being productive about 87% or about 30% of the time was typical of most TCR beta V segments in an earlier analysis.

The PCR employed 60 Vbeta primers together with 13 Jbeta primers. Measured with immunoSEQ multiplex PCR; TCRdb has only the in-frame clones, and not every one. Of about 77,000 clones detected, about 80% appear once; the ten largest clones hold under 4%. Comment on this clone: Its antigen remains unidentified.

The sample taken for sequencing was PBMCs. The chain uses TRBV19 and TRBJ2-7; TRBD1 aligns across 7 bases. The clonotype was recovered from a man aged 40-49 years in good health and CMV-seronegative. CDR3 coding DNA: TGTGCCAGTATGGGACAGTTAACCTACGAGCAGTACTTC. It codes for CASMGQLTYEQYF. The variable domain in full, with the rest retrieved from reference TRBV19 and TRBJ2-7, is DGGITQSPKYLFRKEGQNVTLSCEQNLNHDAMYWYRQDPGQGLRLIYYSQIVNDFQKGDIAEGYSVSREKKESFPLTVTSAQKNPTAFYLCASMGQLTYEQYFGPGTRLTVT.